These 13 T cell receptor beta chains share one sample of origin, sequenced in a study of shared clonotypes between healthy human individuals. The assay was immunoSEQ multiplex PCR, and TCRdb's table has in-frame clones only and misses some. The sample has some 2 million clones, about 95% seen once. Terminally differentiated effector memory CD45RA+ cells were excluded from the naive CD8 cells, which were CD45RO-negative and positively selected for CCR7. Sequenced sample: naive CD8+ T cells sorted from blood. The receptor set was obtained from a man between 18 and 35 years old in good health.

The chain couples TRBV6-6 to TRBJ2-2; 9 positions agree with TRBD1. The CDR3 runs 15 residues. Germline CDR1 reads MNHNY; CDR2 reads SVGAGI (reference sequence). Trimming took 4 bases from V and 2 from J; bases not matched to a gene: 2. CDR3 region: CASSWTGVNTGELFF. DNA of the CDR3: TGTGCCAGCAGTTGGACAGGGGTAAACACCGGGGAGCTGTTTTTT.

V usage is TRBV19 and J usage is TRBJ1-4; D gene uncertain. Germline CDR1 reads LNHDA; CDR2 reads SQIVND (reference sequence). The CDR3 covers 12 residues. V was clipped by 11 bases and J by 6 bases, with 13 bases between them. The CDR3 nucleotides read TGTGCCTCAGCGGATACGGATGAAAAACTGTTTTTT. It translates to CASADTDEKLFF.

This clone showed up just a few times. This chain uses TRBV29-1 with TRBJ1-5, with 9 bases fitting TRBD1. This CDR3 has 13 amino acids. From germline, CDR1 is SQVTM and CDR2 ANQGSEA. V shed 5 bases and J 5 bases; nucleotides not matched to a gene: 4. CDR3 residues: CSVRGQGDQPQHF. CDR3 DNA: TGCAGCGTTCGGGGACAGGGTGATCAGCCCCAGCATTTT.

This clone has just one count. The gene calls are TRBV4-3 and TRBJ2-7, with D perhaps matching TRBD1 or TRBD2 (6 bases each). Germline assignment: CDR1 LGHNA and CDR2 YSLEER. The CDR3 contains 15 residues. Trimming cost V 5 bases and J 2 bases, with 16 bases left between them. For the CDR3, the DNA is TGCGCCAGCAGCGAGGGGGGAGGAGGTACCTACGAGCAGTACTTC. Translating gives CASSEGGGGTYEQYF.

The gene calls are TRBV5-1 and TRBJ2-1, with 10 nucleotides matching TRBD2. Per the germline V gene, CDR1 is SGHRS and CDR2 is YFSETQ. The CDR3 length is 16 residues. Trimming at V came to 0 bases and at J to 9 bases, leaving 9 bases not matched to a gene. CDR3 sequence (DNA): TGCGCCAGCAGCTTGGTAGTCGCTAGCGGGAGTGGTGAGCAGTTCTTC. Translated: CASSLVVASGSGEQFF.

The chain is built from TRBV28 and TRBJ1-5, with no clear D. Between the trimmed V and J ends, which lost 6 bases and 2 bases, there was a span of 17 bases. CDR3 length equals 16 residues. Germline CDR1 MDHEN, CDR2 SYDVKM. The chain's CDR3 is CASSRLFPAGNQPQHF. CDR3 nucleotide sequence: TGTGCCAGCAGCCGCCTCTTCCCAGCCGGCAATCAGCCCCAGCATTTT.

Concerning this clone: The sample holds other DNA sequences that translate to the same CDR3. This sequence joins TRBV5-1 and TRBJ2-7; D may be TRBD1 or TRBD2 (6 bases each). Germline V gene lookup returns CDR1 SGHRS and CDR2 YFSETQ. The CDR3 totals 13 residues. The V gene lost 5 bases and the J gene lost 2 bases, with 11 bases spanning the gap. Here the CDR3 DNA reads TGCGCCAGCAGTAGAGGGGGGACCTACGAGCAGTACTTC. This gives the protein CASSRGGTYEQYF.

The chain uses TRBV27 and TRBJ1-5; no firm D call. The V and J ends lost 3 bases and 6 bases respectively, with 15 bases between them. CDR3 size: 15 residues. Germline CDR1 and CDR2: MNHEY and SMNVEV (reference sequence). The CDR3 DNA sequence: TGTGCCAGCAGTTTGCCTCCGGTCCCCCGTCAGCCCCAGCATTTT. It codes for CASSLPPVPRQPQHF.

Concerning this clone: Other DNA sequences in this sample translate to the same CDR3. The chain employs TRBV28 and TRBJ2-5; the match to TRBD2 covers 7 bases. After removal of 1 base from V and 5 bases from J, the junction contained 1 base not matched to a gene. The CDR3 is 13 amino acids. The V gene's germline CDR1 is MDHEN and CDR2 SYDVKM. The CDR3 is CASSLSGGETQYF. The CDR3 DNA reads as TGTGCCAGCAGTTTATCCGGGGGGGAGACCCAGTACTTC.

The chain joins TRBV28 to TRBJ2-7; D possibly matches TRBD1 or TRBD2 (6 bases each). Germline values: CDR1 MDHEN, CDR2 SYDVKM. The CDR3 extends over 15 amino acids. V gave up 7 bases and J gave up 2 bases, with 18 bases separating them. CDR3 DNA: TGTGCCAGCACCATGTGGGGGGCACCGGCCTACGAGCAGTACTTC. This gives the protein CASTMWGAPAYEQYF.

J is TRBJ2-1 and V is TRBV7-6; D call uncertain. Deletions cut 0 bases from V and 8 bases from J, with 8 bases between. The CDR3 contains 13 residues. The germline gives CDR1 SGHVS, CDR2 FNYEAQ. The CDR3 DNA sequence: TGTGCCAGCAGCTTAGCGCCCGGCGATGAGCAGTTCTTC. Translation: CASSLAPGDEQFF.

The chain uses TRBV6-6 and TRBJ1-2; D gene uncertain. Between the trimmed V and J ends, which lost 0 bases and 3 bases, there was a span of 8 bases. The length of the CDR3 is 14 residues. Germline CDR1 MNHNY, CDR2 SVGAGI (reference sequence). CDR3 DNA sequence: TGTGCCAGCAGTTACTCGATCAGATACTATGGCTACACCTTC. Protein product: CASSYSIRYYGYTF.

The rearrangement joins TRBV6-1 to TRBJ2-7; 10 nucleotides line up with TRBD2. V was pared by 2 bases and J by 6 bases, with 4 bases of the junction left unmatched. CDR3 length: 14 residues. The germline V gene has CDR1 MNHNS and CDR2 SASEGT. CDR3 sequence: CASSEYGTSAEQYF. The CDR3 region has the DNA TGTGCCAGCAGTGAATATGGGACTAGCGCCGAGCAGTACTTC.